The clone carrying this T cell receptor (beta chain) was counted only a few times. Antigen unknown. This sample is part of a study of T cells after yellow fever vaccination. Study-level findings and limits: Clones that expanded after primary vaccination mostly reappeared after the booster (around 96% CD4, approximately 85% CD8). Repertoires sorted by FACS could include abundant clonotypes that are contaminants from the bulk population.

The CDR3 is 11 residues long. Germline values: CDR1 ENHRY, CDR2 SYGVKD. Trimming shortened V by 3 bases and J by 9 bases, and 9 bases separated the two germline ends. TCRdb re-analysed the 5' RACE reads in MiXCR, keeping a single row per CDR3 protein. The sample includes some 390,000 distinct CDR3 sequences, around a sixth seen only once; the top ten take roughly 19%. The chain couples TRBV10-3 to TRBJ2-7, with TRBD2 as a possible D gene (5 bases). Sequenced material: PBMCs, taken before the yellow fever booster vaccination. This receptor was taken from a man younger than 35 who received the YFV17D yellow fever vaccine. Here the CDR3 DNA reads TGTGCCATCAGTGACACCCGGGGGCAGTACTTC. Translating gives CAISDTRGQYF.